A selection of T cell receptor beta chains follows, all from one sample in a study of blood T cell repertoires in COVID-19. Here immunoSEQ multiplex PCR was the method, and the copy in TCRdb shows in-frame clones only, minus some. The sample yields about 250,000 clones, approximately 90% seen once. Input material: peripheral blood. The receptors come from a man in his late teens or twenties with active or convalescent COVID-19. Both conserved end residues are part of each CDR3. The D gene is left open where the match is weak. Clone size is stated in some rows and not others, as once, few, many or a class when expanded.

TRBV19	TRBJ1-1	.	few	CASSATGPRGGTEAFF	TGTGCCAGTAGTGCTACAGGTCCGCGCGGGGGTACTGAAGCTTTCTTT
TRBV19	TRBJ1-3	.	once	CASSIGVLPGNTIYF	TGTGCCAGTAGTATAGGTGTACTTCCTGGAAACACCATATATTTT
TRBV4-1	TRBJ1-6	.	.	CASSQDLGGKNSPLHF	TGCGCCAGCAGCCAAGATCTCGGGGGGAAAAATTCACCCCTCCACTTT
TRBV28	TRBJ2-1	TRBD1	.	CATGGAGGQGGSEQFF	TGTGCCACCGGAGGTGCAGGGGGACAGGGTGGTTCTGAGCAGTTCTTC
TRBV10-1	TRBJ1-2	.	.	CASSGRQENYGYTF	TGCGCCAGCAGTGGTCGGCAGGAAAACTATGGCTACACCTTC
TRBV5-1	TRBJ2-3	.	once	CASRVSSTDTQYF	TGCGCCAGCAGGGTTAGTAGCACAGATACGCAGTATTTT
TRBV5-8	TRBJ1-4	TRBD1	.	CASSYSRGLGLFF	TGTGCCAGCAGTTATAGCAGGGGGCTCGGACTGTTTTTT
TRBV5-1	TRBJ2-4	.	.	CASSLRVSGDLAKNIQYF	TGCGCCAGCAGCTTGCGGGTTTCCGGGGATCTAGCCAAAAACATTCAGTACTTC
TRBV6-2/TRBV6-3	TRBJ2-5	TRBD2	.	CASSYGLAGGRQETQYF	TGTGCCAGCAGTTACGGTCTAGCGGGAGGAAGGCAAGAGACCCAGTACTTC
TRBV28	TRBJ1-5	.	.	CASSPLDSHQPQHF	TGTGCCAGCAGTCCGTTGGACAGCCATCAGCCCCAGCATTTT
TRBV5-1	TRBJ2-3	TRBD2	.	CASSLVLAGGPDTQYF	TGCGCCAGCAGCTTGGTTCTAGCGGGAGGGCCCGATACGCAGTATTTT
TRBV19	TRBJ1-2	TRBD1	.	CASSTWTGNYYGYTF	TGTGCCAGTAGTACGTGGACAGGGAACTACTATGGCTACACCTTC
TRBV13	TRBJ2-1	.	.	CASSDPGTRLYREQFF	TGTGCCAGCAGCGATCCCGGGACTCGCCTATACAGGGAGCAGTTCTTC
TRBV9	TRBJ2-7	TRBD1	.	CASSGGDRGSYEQYF	TGTGCCAGCAGCGGAGGGGACAGGGGGTCTTACGAGCAGTACTTC
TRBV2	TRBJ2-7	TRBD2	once	CASSPGGAAAPYEQYF	TGTGCCAGCAGCCCCGGGGGGGCCGCCGCCCCCTACGAGCAGTACTTC
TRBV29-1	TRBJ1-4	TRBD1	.	CSVVHGTGGQKLFF	TGCAGCGTTGTCCACGGGACAGGGGGTCAAAAACTGTTTTTT
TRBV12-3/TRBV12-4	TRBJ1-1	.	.	CASRKGGVTEAFF	TGTGCCAGCCGAAAGGGAGGGGTCACTGAAGCTTTCTTT
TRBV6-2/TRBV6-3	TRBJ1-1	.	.	CASSYWGLNTEAFF	TGTGCCAGCAGTTACTGGGGCCTGAACACTGAAGCTTTCTTT
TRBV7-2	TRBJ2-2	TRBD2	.	CASSLVGGGKTGELFF	TGTGCCAGCAGCTTAGTCGGCGGGGGAAAAACCGGGGAGCTGTTTTTT
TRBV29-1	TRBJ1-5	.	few	CSVVFPGHDHNQPQHF	TGCAGCGTTGTTTTTCCCGGACACGATCACAATCAGCCCCAGCATTTT
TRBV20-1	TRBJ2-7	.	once	CSASRGSTYEQYF	TGCAGTGCTAGTAGAGGATCTACCTACGAGCAGTACTTC
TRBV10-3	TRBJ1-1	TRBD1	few	CAISPQGGITEAFF	TGTGCCATCAGTCCTCAGGGGGGAATCACTGAAGCTTTCTTT
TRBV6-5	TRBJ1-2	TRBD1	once	CASRTQTGGAEGYTF	TGTGCCAGCAGGACCCAGACAGGGGGCGCAGAGGGCTACACCTTC
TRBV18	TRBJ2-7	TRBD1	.	CASSPPWTGAAGRSYEQYF	TGTGCCAGCTCACCACCGTGGACAGGGGCCGCCGGGAGGTCCTACGAGCAGTACTTC
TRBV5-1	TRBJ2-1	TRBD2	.	CASSLALAGGYNEQFF	TGCGCCAGCAGCTTGGCGCTAGCGGGAGGATACAATGAGCAGTTCTTC
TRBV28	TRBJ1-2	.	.	CASSTLYGYTF	TGTGCCAGCAGTACCCTATATGGCTACACCTTC
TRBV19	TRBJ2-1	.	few	CASLGVSSSYNEQFF	TGTGCCAGTTTAGGAGTCTCAAGCTCCTACAATGAGCAGTTCTTC
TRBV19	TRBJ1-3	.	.	CASRLGAGNTIYF	TGTGCCAGCCGTCTTGGGGCCGGAAACACCATATATTTT
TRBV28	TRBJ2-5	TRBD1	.	CASSLFGDRELRETQYF	TGTGCCAGCAGTTTATTCGGGGACAGGGAGTTGCGGGAGACCCAGTACTTC
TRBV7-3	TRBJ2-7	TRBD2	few	CASSLELAGRGSYEQYF	TGTGCCAGCAGCTTGGAGTTAGCGGGCCGGGGATCCTACGAGCAGTACTTC
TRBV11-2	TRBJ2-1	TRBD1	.	CASSLVPRARGGAGDEQFF	TGTGCCAGCAGCTTAGTCCCGAGGGCTAGAGGGGGCGCCGGGGATGAGCAGTTCTTC
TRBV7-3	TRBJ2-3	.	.	CASSFLSSTDTQYF	TGTGCCAGCAGCTTCTTGAGTAGCACAGATACGCAGTATTTT
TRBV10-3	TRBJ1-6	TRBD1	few	CAIRRESPGGSLHF	TGTGCCATCAGGAGGGAGTCCCCAGGGGGATCCCTCCACTTT
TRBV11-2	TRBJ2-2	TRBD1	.	CASGEGARSGELFF	TGTGCCAGCGGAGAGGGGGCCAGGTCCGGGGAGCTGTTTTTT
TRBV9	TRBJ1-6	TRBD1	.	CASSLTGEESPLHF	TGTGCCAGCAGCTTGACAGGGGAGGAATCACCCCTCCACTTT
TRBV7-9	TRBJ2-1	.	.	CASSLVVSPKSSYNEQFF	TGTGCCAGCAGCTTAGTGGTTAGCCCAAAGAGCTCCTACAATGAGCAGTTCTTC
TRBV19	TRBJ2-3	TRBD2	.	CASSIRLADPQNTQYF	TGTGCCAGTAGTATTCGTCTAGCGGATCCACAAAATACGCAGTATTTT
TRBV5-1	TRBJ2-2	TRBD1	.	CASSSGTGDTGELFF	TGCGCCAGCAGCTCCGGGACAGGGGACACCGGGGAGCTGTTTTTT
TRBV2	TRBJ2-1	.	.	CASSVDKSSYNEQFF	TGTGCCAGCAGTGTTGACAAGAGCTCCTACAATGAGCAGTTCTTC
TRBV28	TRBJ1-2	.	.	CASQELEDYGYTF	TGTGCCAGCCAAGAGTTGGAGGATTATGGCTACACCTTC
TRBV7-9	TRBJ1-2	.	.	CASSERGGSEVYTF	TGTGCCAGCAGCGAAAGAGGTGGGAGTGAGGTCTACACCTTC
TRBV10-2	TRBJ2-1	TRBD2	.	CASHLAGDPNNEQFF	TGCGCCAGCCACCTCGCGGGGGACCCGAACAATGAGCAGTTCTTC
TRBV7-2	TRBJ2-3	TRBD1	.	CASSLGQGGTDTQYF	TGTGCCAGCAGCTTAGGACAGGGAGGCACAGATACGCAGTATTTT
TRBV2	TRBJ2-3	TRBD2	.	CASSEGLAGSGDTQYF	TGTGCCAGCAGTGAGGGGCTAGCGGGGTCTGGAGATACGCAGTATTTT
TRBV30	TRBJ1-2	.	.	CAWSVIGGYTF	TGTGCCTGGAGTGTAATCGGTGGCTACACCTTC
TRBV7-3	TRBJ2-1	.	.	CASSLQEAHEQFF	TGTGCCAGCAGCTTACAGGAGGCACATGAGCAGTTCTTC
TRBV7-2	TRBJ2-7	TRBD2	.	CASGLAGGIFFPYEQYF	TGTGCCAGTGGACTAGCGGGGGGGATATTCTTTCCCTACGAGCAGTACTTC
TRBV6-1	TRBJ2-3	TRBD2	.	CASSAQLAGSTDTQYF	TGTGCCAGCAGTGCACAATTAGCGGGAAGCACAGATACGCAGTATTTT
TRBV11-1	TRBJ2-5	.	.	CASSLGYRIQETQYF	TGTGCCAGCAGCTTAGGTTACAGAATCCAAGAGACCCAGTACTTC
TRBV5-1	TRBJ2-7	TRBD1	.	CASSATTGFIYEQYF	TGCGCCAGCAGCGCGACGACAGGGTTCATCTACGAGCAGTACTTC
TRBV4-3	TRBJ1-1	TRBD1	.	CASSPGTTGVNTEAFF	TGCGCCAGCAGCCCAGGAACTACAGGGGTGAACACTGAAGCTTTCTTT
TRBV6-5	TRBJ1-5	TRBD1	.	CASTSRQGNQPQHF	TGTGCCAGCACTTCAAGACAGGGGAATCAGCCCCAGCATTTT